Listed here are 2 T cell receptor beta chains from one sample, sequenced in a study of HIV-infected patients and healthy controls. Reverse transcription used 450 to 550 ng RNA and constant-region primers for alpha and beta. Alpha and beta chain libraries were made separately by chain-specific third strand synthesis with multiplexing indices. TCRdb re-called the 5' RACE reads with MiXCR, one entry per CDR3 protein. The table has over 8,000 distinct CDR3 sequences, less than 9.5% seen once; the top ten hold 3.5%. The repertoire came from unfractionated whole blood and reflected all unsorted peripheral T cells. The sample consisted of blood. Receptors were obtained from an adult in good health.

This clonotype occurred many times. The chain recombines TRBV11-2 with TRBJ2-5; tentatively, D is TRBD1 (6 bases). In germline, CDR1 is SGHAT, CDR2 FQNNGV. This CDR3 is 15 amino acids long. Trimming took off 1 base at V and 3 bases at J, with 12 bases between the two ends. CDR3 residues: CASSLAVDRKETQYF. The CDR3 DNA sequence: TGTGCCAGCAGCTTAGCCGTCGACAGGAAAGAGACCCAGTACTTC.

This clonotype is medium-sized by share. The chain combines TRBV12-3 or TRBV12-4 with TRBJ1-1; 8 bases fit TRBD1. The J segment lost 1 base and the V segment lost 5 bases, leaving 6 bases of the junction unmatched. CDR3 length equals 15 residues. The CDR3 loop reads CASSLQGTGNTEAFF. The CDR3 nucleotides are TGTGCCAGCAGTCTCCAAGGGACAGGGAACACTGAAGCTTTCTTT.